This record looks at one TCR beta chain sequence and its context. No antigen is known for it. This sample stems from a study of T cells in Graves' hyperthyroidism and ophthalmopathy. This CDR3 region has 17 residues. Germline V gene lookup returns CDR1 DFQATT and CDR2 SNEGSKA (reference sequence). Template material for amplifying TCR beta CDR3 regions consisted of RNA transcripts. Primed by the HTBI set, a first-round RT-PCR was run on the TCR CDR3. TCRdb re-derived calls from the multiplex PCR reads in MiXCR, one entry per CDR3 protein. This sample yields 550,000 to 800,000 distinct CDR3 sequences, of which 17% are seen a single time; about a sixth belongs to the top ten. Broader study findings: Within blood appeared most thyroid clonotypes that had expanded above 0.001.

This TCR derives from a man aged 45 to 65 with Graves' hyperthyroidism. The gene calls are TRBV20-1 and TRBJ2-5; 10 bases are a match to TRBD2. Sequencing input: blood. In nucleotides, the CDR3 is TGCAGCGTGACAGACAGCGGGAGGGCCGCTACGTATGAGACCCAGTACTTC. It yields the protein CSVTDSGRAATYETQYF.